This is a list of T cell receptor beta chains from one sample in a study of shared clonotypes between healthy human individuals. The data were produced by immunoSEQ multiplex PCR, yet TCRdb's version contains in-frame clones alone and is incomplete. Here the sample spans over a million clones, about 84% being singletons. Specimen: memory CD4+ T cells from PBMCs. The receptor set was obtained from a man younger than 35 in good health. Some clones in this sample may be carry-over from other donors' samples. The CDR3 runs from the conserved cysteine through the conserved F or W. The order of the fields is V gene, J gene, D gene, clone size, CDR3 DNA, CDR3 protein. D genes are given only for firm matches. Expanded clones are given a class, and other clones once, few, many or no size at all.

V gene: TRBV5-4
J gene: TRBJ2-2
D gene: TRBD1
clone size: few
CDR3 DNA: TGTGCCAGCAACGGACAGGGCAACACCGGGGAGCTGTTTTTT
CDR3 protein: CASNGQGNTGELFF

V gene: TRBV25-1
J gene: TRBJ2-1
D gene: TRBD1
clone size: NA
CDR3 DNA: TGTGCCAGCAGGGGGGACAGGGTAAGCAATGAGCAGTTCTTC
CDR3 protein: CASRGDRVSNEQFF

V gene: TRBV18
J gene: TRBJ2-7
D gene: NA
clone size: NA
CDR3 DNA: TGTGCCAGCTCACCACCGACAGTCTACGAGCAGTACTTC
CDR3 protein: CASSPPTVYEQYF

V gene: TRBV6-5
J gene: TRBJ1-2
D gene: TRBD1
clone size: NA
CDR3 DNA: TGTGCCAGCAGTTCCCCAGGGGGCCTCTACACCTTC
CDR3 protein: CASSSPGGLYTF

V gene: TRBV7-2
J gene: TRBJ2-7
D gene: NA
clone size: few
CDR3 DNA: TGTGCCAGCAGCGCCATGACGGGCGGGGACGAGCAGTACTTC
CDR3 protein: CASSAMTGGDEQYF

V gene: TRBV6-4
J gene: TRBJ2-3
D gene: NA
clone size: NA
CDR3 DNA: TGTGCCAGCAGTGTACGGGCGGGAACGGGAGATGCGCAGTATTTT
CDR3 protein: CASSVRAGTGDAQYF

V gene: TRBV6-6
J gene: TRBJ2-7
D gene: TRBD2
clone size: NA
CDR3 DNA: TGTGCCAGCACGACTAGCGTATCCTACGAGCAGTACTTC
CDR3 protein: CASTTSVSYEQYF

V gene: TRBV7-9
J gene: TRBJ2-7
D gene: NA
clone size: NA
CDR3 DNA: TGTGCCGGAGGGGGCGGGAGGACCGACGAGCAGTACTTC
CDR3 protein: CAGGGGRTDEQYF

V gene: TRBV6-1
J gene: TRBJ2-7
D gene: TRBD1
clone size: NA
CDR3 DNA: TGTGCCAGCAGTGAAGCACTCAGGGGGTACGAGCAGTACTTC
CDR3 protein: CASSEALRGYEQYF

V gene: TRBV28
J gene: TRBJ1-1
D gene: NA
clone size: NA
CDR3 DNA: TGTGCCAGTGTGCTAGCCCCGGGCAGAAGAAACACTGAAGCTTTCTTT
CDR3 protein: CASVLAPGRRNTEAFF